This T cell receptor beta chain was obtained from a study of siplizumab effects on memory and regulatory T cells. Between the trimmed V and J ends, which lost 2 bases and 0 bases, there was a span of 16 bases. This CDR3 comprises 17 residues. CDR1 is LNHDA and CDR2 is SQIVND in the germline V gene (reference sequence). Study-wide results and caveats: The authors could not assign a naive or memory phenotype to roughly 80-95% of proliferating CD4+ or CD8+ clones.

The protocol was immunoSEQ multiplex PCR, while the TCRdb copy is restricted to in-frame clones and leaves out a portion. The profile shows about 120,000 clones, roughly 94% of them singletons. As regards this clone: Its cognate antigen is unknown.

This clonotype originated in a human donor in good health. The chain combines TRBV19 with TRBJ1-2; unclear D gene. The specimen sequenced was non-Treg CD4+ T cells sorted from blood. The DNA for the CDR3 is TGTGCCAGTAGTATAACCGGCGGCCAGCTTTCTAACTATGGCTACACCTTC. Translated: CASSITGGQLSNYGYTF.